Listed here are 29 T cell receptor beta chains from one sample, sequenced in a study of T-cell reconstitution after alpha-beta-depleted transplantation in children. Unique molecular identifiers were incorporated into the prepared TCRbeta library. TCRdb reprocessed the PCR reads via MiXCR and lists one record per CDR3 protein. This sample has 350,000 to 450,000 distinct CDR3 sequences; about a fifth occur once, and the top ten carry around 4%. Specimen: PBMCs from the stem cell graft donor, collected from the stem cell graft. These receptors were obtained from a human donor who donated a stem cell graft to a child with acute myeloid leukemia.

This clonotype occurred many times. The CDR3 coding sequence is TGTGCCAGCGGGGGGGGACTAGCGTCCAATGAGCAGTTCTTC. This encodes CASGGGLASNEQFF. The chain joins TRBV6-5 to TRBJ2-1; 10 bases fit TRBD2. CDR1 and CDR2 (germline): MNHEY, SVGAGI. The CDR3 sequence is 14 residues long. V lost 8 bases and J lost 6; bases outside the gene matches: 7.

This clonotype was observed a few times. This chain connects TRBV20-1 to TRBJ2-7; possibly TRBD2 for D (6 bases). CDR1 is DFQATT and CDR2 is SNEGSKA in the germline V gene (reference sequence). The CDR3 totals 13 residues. Trimming shortened V by 6 bases and J by 3 bases, and 15 bases separated the two germline ends. CDR3 region: CSAPGTGFYEQYF. The CDR3 DNA reads as TGCAGTGCGCCTGGGACTGGATTCTACGAGCAGTACTTC.

This chain joins TRBV5-8 and TRBJ2-1, with D possibly being TRBD1 (8 bases). CDR1 SGHTS and CDR2 YDEGEE come from the germline V gene. The CDR3 has 15 residues. Trimming pared 1 base from V and 7 bases from J, leaving 15 bases between. The CDR3 region is CASSLIAQGGNEQFF. CDR3 coding DNA: TGTGCCAGCAGCTTGATAGCACAGGGGGGGAATGAGCAGTTCTTC.

The chain combines TRBV6-1 with TRBJ1-5; possibly TRBD1 for D (6 bases). With 6 bases removed from V and 7 bases from J, the gap between germline ends came to 10 bases. In germline, CDR1 is MNHNS, CDR2 SASEGT. The CDR3 is made up of 12 amino acids. Here the CDR3 reads CASRTQGQPQHF. CDR3 coding DNA: TGTGCCAGCAGAACACAGGGACAGCCCCAGCATTTT.

The rearrangement joins TRBV20-1 to TRBJ1-5; D gene uncertain. Germline CDR1 reads DFQATT; CDR2 reads SNEGSKA (reference sequence). V was clipped by 2 bases and J by 0 bases, with 14 bases between them. The CDR3 runs 16 residues. This chain's CDR3 is CSARPRTFYSNQPQHF. As DNA, the CDR3 is TGCAGTGCTAGACCACGGACGTTTTATAGCAATCAGCCCCAGCATTTT.

CDR3 protein: CAISEPGQGAYDEQYF. In DNA, the CDR3 is TGTGCCATCAGTGAACCGGGACAGGGGGCGTACGACGAGCAGTACTTC. The chain is built from TRBV10-3 and TRBJ2-7, with 12 nucleotides matching TRBD1. The CDR3 has 16 residues. V lost 3 bases, J lost 5 bases, and 8 bases stayed unmatched. Germline-derived CDR1 and CDR2 are ENHRY and SYGVKD.

V is TRBV7-2 and J is TRBJ2-5; D is perhaps TRBD1 (6 bases). Trimming shortened V by 5 bases and J by 5 bases, and 15 bases separated the two germline ends. This CDR3 is built from 14 residues. Germline V gene data show CDR1 as SGHTA and CDR2 as FQGNSA. The chain's CDR3 is CASSLNQGRETQYF. The CDR3 nucleotides read TGTGCCAGCAGCCTCAACCAGGGGCGGGAGACCCAGTACTTC.

The rearrangement links TRBV27 to TRBJ2-3; D remains ambiguous. The CDR3 extends over 16 amino acids. The V end lost 5 bases, the J end lost 1 base, and 16 bases lay between the germline ends. Per the germline V gene, CDR1 is MNHEY and CDR2 is SMNVEV (reference sequence). The DNA of the CDR3 is TGTGCCAGCAGTCTCCGGGCCCCGAAGGGCACAGATACGCAGTATTTT. Translating gives CASSLRAPKGTDTQYF.

This chain joins TRBV5-1 and TRBJ2-1; 10 bases match TRBD1. There are 15 residues in the CDR3. The V gene end was trimmed by 4 bases and the J gene end by 7 bases; junction bases not matched to a gene: 8. CDR1 is SGHRS, CDR2 YFSETQ, per germline. The CDR3 region is CASSHDRTGGNEQFF. The DNA for the CDR3 is TGCGCCAGCAGCCATGACCGGACAGGGGGGAATGAGCAGTTCTTC.

The table lists this clonotype with many counts. The V call is TRBV29-1, the J call TRBJ2-2; 7 bases agree with TRBD2. V lost 4 bases and J lost 4; bases outside the gene matches: 6. The CDR3 has 14 residues. Per germline, CDR1 SQVTM and CDR2 ANQGSEA. CDR3 nucleotides: TGCAGCGTTGTGCTAGCGGAGTCCACCGGGGAGCTGTTTTTT. This encodes CSVVLAESTGELFF.

This clonotype has just a few counts. V gene TRBV15 combines with J gene TRBJ1-1, with 7 bases matching TRBD1. With 6 bases clipped from V and 6 bases from J, the junction kept 13 bases outside the gene matches. The CDR3 runs 15 residues. Germline V lookup: CDR1 LNHNV, CDR2 YYDKDF (reference sequence). CDR3 residues: CATRQDQGGGAEAFF. CDR3 nucleotide sequence: TGTGCCACCAGACAAGACCAGGGGGGCGGGGCTGAAGCTTTCTTT.

This chain links TRBV12-3 or TRBV12-4 with TRBJ1-2; perhaps TRBD1 as D (5 bases). The length of the CDR3 is 14 residues. The ends were cut back, 5 bases at V and 2 bases at J, with 12 bases in the middle. As DNA, the CDR3 is TGTGCCAGCAGTCCCTGGGACGCCAACTATGGCTACACCTTC. Residues: CASSPWDANYGYTF.

The rearrangement links TRBV12-3 or TRBV12-4 to TRBJ1-3, with 7 bases identical to TRBD1. The CDR3 totals 15 residues. With 6 bases clipped from V and 4 bases from J, the junction kept 9 bases outside the gene matches. Written as DNA, the CDR3 is TGTGCCAGCAGGGGGACGACAGGGAAGGGAAACACCATATATTTT. Translated, it gives CASRGTTGKGNTIYF.

The V call is TRBV27, the J call TRBJ2-2, with D unresolved. Trimming took off 3 bases at V and 4 bases at J, with 6 bases between the two ends. The germline V gene encodes CDR1 MNHEY and CDR2 SMNVEV (reference sequence). The CDR3 is 13 amino acids. The CDR3 DNA sequence: TGTGCCAGCAGTTTGAGGCCCACCGGGGAGCTGTTTTTT. Translation gives CASSLRPTGELFF.

This clonotype has a handful of counts. This chain links TRBV24-1 with TRBJ2-1, with 9 bases that match TRBD2. In germline, CDR1 is KGHDR, CDR2 SFDVKD. The length of the CDR3 is 15 residues. V trimming: 4 bases; J trimming: 6 bases; junction bases outside the gene matches: 6. For the CDR3, the DNA is TGTGCCACCAGTGACCCGGGACTAGCTGTCAATGAGCAGTTCTTC. It is translated as CATSDPGLAVNEQFF.

The table lists this clonotype with a few counts. The gene calls are TRBV25-1 and TRBJ2-7, with TRBD2 matching 8 bases. The germline V gene has CDR1 MGHDK and CDR2 SYGVNS. The CDR3 is made up of 15 amino acids. Trimming at V came to 7 bases and at J to 3 bases, leaving 11 bases not matched to a gene. The CDR3 here is CASILLGLVHYEQYF. The CDR3 DNA reads TGTGCCAGCATCTTGTTGGGACTAGTCCACTACGAGCAGTACTTC.

This clonotype appeared a few times. CDR3 loop: CASSLAMGNRGYEQYF. The CDR3 DNA follows: TGTGCCAGCAGCTTAGCAATGGGCAATAGGGGCTACGAGCAGTACTTC. The chain has TRBV7-9 and TRBJ2-7; D might be TRBD1 (5 bases). Deletions cut 0 bases from V and 3 bases from J, with 15 bases between. This CDR3 spans 16 amino acids. The germline CDR1 and CDR2 sequences are SEHNR and FQNEAQ (reference sequence). Drawing the rest from reference TRBV7-9 and TRBJ2-7, the complete variable domain is DTGVSQNPRHKITKRGQNVTFRCDPISEHNRLYWYRQTLGQGPEFLTYFQNEAQLEKSRLLSDRFSAERPKGSFSTLEIQRTEQGDSAMYLCASSLAMGNRGYEQYFGPGTRLTVT.

This clonotype was detected only a few times. V usage is TRBV4-3 and J usage is TRBJ2-2; the D call may be TRBD1 or TRBD2 (5 bases each). The CDR3 is 16 amino acids. In germline, CDR1 is LGHNA, CDR2 YSLEER. V lost 2 bases to trimming and J lost 8 bases, with 18 bases between them. CDR3 amino acids: CASSQLFPGPCGELFF. The CDR3 DNA sequence: TGCGCCAGCAGCCAACTTTTCCCGGGACCGTGTGGGGAGCTGTTTTTT.

This clonotype was found many times. The rearrangement uses TRBV6-4 and TRBJ2-1; 10 bases fit TRBD2. With V trimmed by 6 bases and J by 8 bases, 10 bases remained unmatched. Germline loops: CDR1 MRHNA, CDR2 SNTAGT. The CDR3 consists of 15 residues. The CDR3 loop reads CASSVQAGGLDEQFF. The DNA for the CDR3 is TGTGCCAGCAGCGTACAAGCGGGAGGGCTCGATGAGCAGTTCTTC.

This clonotype came up a few times. The J gene is TRBJ1-3, the V gene TRBV30, with a weak D call TRBD1 (5 bases). Germline CDR1 and CDR2: GTSNPN and SVGIG (reference sequence). Trimming removed 2 bases from V and 1 base from J, with 6 bases in between. The CDR3 is 13 residues long. The CDR3 nucleotides are TGTGCCTGGAGTCAGGGTTCTGGAAACACCATATATTTT. Translated, it gives CAWSQGSGNTIYF.

In its sample, this clonotype was seen a few times. This sequence joins TRBV29-1 and TRBJ1-5; D is possibly TRBD1 (6 bases). The CDR3 length is 12 residues. The germline V gene has CDR1 SQVTM and CDR2 ANQGSEA. Trimming left V 4 bases short and J 5 bases short, with 9 bases between. The CDR3 here is CSVAGGDQPQHF. Written as DNA, the CDR3 is TGCAGCGTTGCGGGGGGCGATCAGCCCCAGCATTTT.

This clonotype was picked up many times. This chain connects TRBV20-1 to TRBJ1-5, with TRBD1 matching 11 bases. V was pared by 7 bases and J by 5 bases, with 1 base of the junction left unmatched. The CDR3 length is 12 residues. In germline, CDR1 is DFQATT, CDR2 SNEGSKA (reference sequence). CDR3 sequence: CSGTGGDQPQHF. CDR3 nucleotides: TGCAGTGGGACAGGGGGCGATCAGCCCCAGCATTTT.

The genes are TRBV4-2 and TRBJ1-6; no clear D gene. V lost 0 bases, J lost 5 bases, and 8 bases lay in between. The CDR3 totals 15 residues. Germline-derived CDR1 and CDR2 are LGHNA and YNFKEQ. CDR3 sequence (DNA): TGTGCCAGCAGCCAAGATCTAGTAAATAATTCACCCCTCCACTTT. Amino acid sequence: CASSQDLVNNSPLHF.

This clonotype was seen a handful of times. V and J are TRBV3-1 and TRBJ2-5; D remains unclear. Germline V gives CDR1 LGHDT, CDR2 YNNKEL (reference sequence). CDR3 length equals 14 residues. The ends were cut back, 6 bases at V and 2 bases at J, with 13 bases in the middle. CDR3 in amino acids: CASSPLYSQETQYF. CDR3 sequence (DNA): TGTGCCAGCAGTCCTCTGTATTCGCAAGAGACCCAGTACTTC.

The sample holds many counts of this clonotype. The chain joins TRBV6-2 or TRBV6-3 to TRBJ2-7; D is possibly TRBD2 (5 bases). The V gene lost 5 bases and the J gene lost 0 bases, with 11 bases spanning the gap. The CDR3 loop spans 14 amino acids. In germline, CDR1 is MNHEY, CDR2 SVGEGT. CDR3 sequence (DNA): TGTGCCAGCAGTGCCACTAGTCACTCCTACGAGCAGTACTTC. Protein sequence: CASSATSHSYEQYF.

CDR3 in DNA: TGTGCCAGCAGCCCTAGGTCGAGCGAAAGCTACAATGAGCAGTTCTTC. Amino acid sequence: CASSPRSSESYNEQFF. The chain is built from TRBV7-9 and TRBJ2-1, with D hard to call. Germline CDR1 reads SEHNR; CDR2 reads FQNEAQ (reference sequence). V was pared by 5 bases and J by 3 bases, with 17 bases between. The CDR3 loop spans 16 amino acids.

This clonotype has more than one count but fewer than ten. V and J are TRBV29-1 and TRBJ2-2, with no clear D. Trimming stripped 5 bases from V and 6 bases from J, with 4 bases between. Germline V CDR1 and CDR2: SQVTM, ANQGSEA. CDR3 length equals 10 residues. The CDR3 region has the DNA TGCAGCGTTTACTCCGGGGAGCTGTTTTTT. Its translation: CSVYSGELFF.

The rearrangement uses TRBV5-1 and TRBJ2-1; 9 nucleotides line up with TRBD2. With V trimmed by 3 bases and J by 8 bases, 6 bases remained unmatched. Germline V gene sequence: CDR1 SGHRS, CDR2 YFSETQ. This CDR3 contains 14 residues. In nucleotides, the CDR3 is TGCGCCAGCAGCTCGGGACTAGCTCAGGATGAGCAGTTCTTC. Its translation is CASSSGLAQDEQFF.

This clonotype has a handful of counts. The chain uses TRBV4-2 and TRBJ1-2; the match to TRBD1 covers 7 bases. V shed 1 base and J 4 bases; nucleotides not matched to a gene: 6. The CDR3 covers 15 residues. Germline V CDR1 and CDR2: LGHNA, YNFKEQ. For the CDR3, the DNA is TGTGCCAGCAGCCAAGGACAGGGAGTGGGCTATGGCTACACCTTC. This encodes CASSQGQGVGYGYTF.